This T cell receptor beta chain was identified during a study of T-cell memory formation after mild COVID-19. About the study: TCR clusters mostly belonged to single donors.

The V gene end was trimmed by 0 bases and the J gene end by 5 bases; junction bases not matched to a gene: 5. Germline V gives CDR1 SGHTA, CDR2 FQGNSA. This CDR3 has 16 residues. TCRdb reprocessed the 5' RACE reads via MiXCR and lists one record per CDR3 protein. The table has 100,000 to 130,000 distinct CDR3 sequences, 18% seen once; the top ten hold approximately 5.1%. A few counts support this clonotype. The chain joins TRBV7-2 to TRBJ2-2, with TRBD1 identical over 8 bases. Source material: PBMCs or a T cell subset sorted from them (not recorded which). The clonotype was recovered from a young man who had mild COVID-19 (a few samples of this study predate the infection). Cell type and time point are not known. CDR3: CASSLAWDRLTGELFF. The CDR3, as DNA: TGTGCCAGCAGCTTAGCCTGGGACAGGTTGACCGGGGAGCTGTTTTTT.